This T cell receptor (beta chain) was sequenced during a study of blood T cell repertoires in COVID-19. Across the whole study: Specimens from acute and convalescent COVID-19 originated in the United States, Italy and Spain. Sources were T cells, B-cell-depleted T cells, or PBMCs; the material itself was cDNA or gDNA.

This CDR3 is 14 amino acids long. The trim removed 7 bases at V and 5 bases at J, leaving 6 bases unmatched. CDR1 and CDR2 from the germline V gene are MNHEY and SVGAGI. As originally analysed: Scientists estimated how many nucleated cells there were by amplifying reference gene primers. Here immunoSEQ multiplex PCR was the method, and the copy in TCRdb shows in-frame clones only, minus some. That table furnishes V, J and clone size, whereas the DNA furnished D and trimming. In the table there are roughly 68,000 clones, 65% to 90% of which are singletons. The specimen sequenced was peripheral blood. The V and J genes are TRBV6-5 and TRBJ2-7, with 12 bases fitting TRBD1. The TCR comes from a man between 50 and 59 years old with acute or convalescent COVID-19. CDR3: CASIGTGGADEQYF. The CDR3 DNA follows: TGTGCCAGCATCGGGACAGGGGGCGCGGACGAGCAGTACTTC.